These 7 T cell receptor beta chains share one sample of origin, sequenced in a study of cytomegalovirus exposure and HLA in healthy donors. PCR employed 60 Vbeta and 13 Jbeta primers. Repertoires were generated with immunoSEQ multiplex PCR, while TCRdb's copy carries only in-frame clones and drops some. The sample holds about 150,000 clones; roughly 80% are singletons and the top ten take approximately 2.3%. The source material was PBMCs. All receptors derive from a male donor in good health and CMV-seronegative.

The sample holds one count of this clone. The rearrangement uses TRBV28 and TRBJ1-2; D is undetermined. The CDR3 contains 15 residues. CDR1 and CDR2 from the germline V gene are MDHEN and SYDVKM. With 3 bases removed from V and 6 bases from J, the gap between germline ends came to 17 bases. The DNA of the CDR3 is TGTGCCAGCAGTTTCGGGGATGGGAGGGTCCATGGCTACACCTTC. Protein product: CASSFGDGRVHGYTF.

The chain combines TRBV25-1 with TRBJ2-1; D is unresolved. CDR1 is MGHDK, CDR2 SYGVNS, per germline. The CDR3 is made up of 12 amino acids. The V end lost 4 bases, the J end lost 6 bases, and 7 bases lay between the germline ends. The DNA of the CDR3 is TGTGCCAGCAGTGTAGTTATCAATGAGCAGTTCTTC. This codes for CASSVVINEQFF.

As regards this clone: One end of the junction is discordant with germline, which a read error may explain. Other DNA sequences in this specimen translate into the identical CDR3. The chain joins TRBV5-1 to TRBJ2-5; 8 positions match TRBD2. CDR1 and CDR2 (germline): SGHRS, YFSETQ. The CDR3 is made up of 14 amino acids. The CDR3 reads CASSLGLDQETQYF. CDR3 nucleotide sequence: TGCGCCAGCAGTTTGGGACTAGACCAAGAGACCCAGTACTTC.

The V and J genes are TRBV7-6 and TRBJ2-7; D remains ambiguous. Per the germline V gene, CDR1 is SGHVS and CDR2 is FNYEAQ. Trimming shortened V by 4 bases and J by 4 bases, and 8 bases separated the two germline ends. The CDR3 contains 12 residues. The CDR3 reads CASSSTLYEQYF. For the CDR3, the DNA is TGTGCCAGCAGCTCTACCCTTTACGAGCAGTACTTC.

The sample holds a few counts of this clone. The chain uses TRBV6-5 and TRBJ1-2, with 8 bases aligning to TRBD1. CDR3 length: 14 amino acids. The junction had 7 bases not matched to a gene; V was cut back by 6 bases and J by 4 bases. Germline loops: CDR1 MNHEY, CDR2 SVGAGI. CDR3 DNA sequence: TGTGCCAGCAGGGTCGACAGGGGTAGCTATGGCTACACCTTC. This gives the protein CASRVDRGSYGYTF.

This rearrangement joins TRBV4-1 to TRBJ2-7, with 7 bases that match TRBD2. Germline assignment: CDR1 MGHRA and CDR2 YSYEKL. V lost 6 bases, J lost 3 bases, and 8 bases stayed unmatched. The CDR3 extends over 14 amino acids. Here the CDR3 DNA reads TGCGCCAGCAGTCTAGCGGCCGACGTCTACGAGCAGTACTTC. Translated, it gives CASSLAADVYEQYF.

The chain couples TRBV5-1 to TRBJ2-7; tentatively, D is TRBD1 or TRBD2 (10 bases each). Trimming removed 3 bases from V and 3 bases from J, with 34 bases in between. The CDR3 has 21 residues. CDR1 is SGHRS and CDR2 is YFSETQ in the germline V gene. CDR3 sequence reads: CASSSEPGQGTLAGVYYEQYF. DNA of the CDR3: TGCGCCAGCAGCTCAGAACCGGGACAGGGGACCCTAGCGGGGGTTTACTACGAGCAGTACTTC. The complete variable domain, with remaining parts taken from reference TRBV5-1 and TRBJ2-7, reads KAGVTQTPRYLIKTRGQQVTLSCSPISGHRSVSWYQQTPGQGLQFLFEYFSETQRNKGNFPGRFSGRQFSNSRSEMNVSTLELGDSALYLCASSSEPGQGTLAGVYYEQYFGPGTRLTVT.